A single sample is the source of the 2 T cell receptor beta chains below, sequenced in a study of shared clonotypes between healthy human individuals. Measured with immunoSEQ multiplex PCR; TCRdb has only the in-frame clones, and not every one. The profile shows around 1,900,000 clones, 93% of them singletons. Cells designated naive CD8 were CD45RO-negative and were positively selected for CCR7, with terminally differentiated effector memory CD45RA+ cells excluded. Sequenced: naive CD8+ T cells from PBMCs. The receptors come from a man younger than 30 in good health. Some clones in this sample may be carry-over from other donors' samples.

CDR3 DNA sequence: TGCGCCAGCAGCTTAGTAGGGCGCTCCTACGAGCAGTACTTC. This codes for CASSLVGRSYEQYF. The chain carries TRBV5-1 and TRBJ2-5; D remains unclear. The better agreement between TRBJ2-7 and the DNA end casts doubt on the J call. Germline V lookup: CDR1 SGHRS, CDR2 YFSETQ. The CDR3 is 14 amino acids.

The gene calls are TRBV14 and TRBJ1-1, with D unresolved. Trimming removed 3 bases at V and 1 base at J, with 3 bases between. Germline lookup yields CDR1 SGHDN and CDR2 FVKESK. The CDR3 spans 12 residues. The CDR3 protein is CASSHRNTEAFF. The CDR3 DNA is TGTGCCAGCAGCCACAGGAACACTGAAGCTTTCTTT.